This TCR beta chain was profiled in a study of OX40 agonist ivuxolimab in advanced cancers. About the research overall: Every 2 weeks, patients received ivuxolimab intravenously, dosed at 0.01 to 10 mg/kg. Prior therapy, whether anti-PD-1, anti-PD-L1 or anti-CTLA-4, was allowed, and approximately 37% had some.

Data came from immunoSEQ multiplex PCR; TCRdb stores just in-frame clones and leaves some out. The sample has around 64,000 clones, about 90% seen once. Germline lookup yields CDR1 SGHRS and CDR2 YFSETQ. CDR3 length: 15 residues. V was shortened by 0 bases and J by 4 bases, with 13 bases between the two germline ends. The receptor comes from an adult with an advanced solid tumor such as melanoma, head and neck, liver or kidney cancer. The sequences come from CD4+ or CD8+ T cells sorted from blood, collected in a trial of the OX40 agonist ivuxolimab. This chain uses TRBV5-1 with TRBJ1-2, with D tentatively TRBD1 (5 bases). The CDR3 loop reads CASSLAFGGGYGYTF. CDR3 bases: TGCGCCAGCAGCTTGGCCTTTGGGGGAGGCTATGGCTACACCTTC.